The 20 T cell receptor beta chains given below trace back to one sample, sequenced in a study of T cells in Graves' hyperthyroidism and ophthalmopathy (dated by TCRdb to about 2019). The library was prepared using multiplex PCR. The instrument given in TCRdb is Illumina HiSeq 2000. The TCR beta CDR3 regions were amplified from the RNA transcripts. The first round of RT-PCR for the TCR CDR3 was performed with the HTBI primer set and the Qiagen OneStep RT-PCR kit. The public reads were run again by TCRdb, first through fastp at Q25 and then through MiXCR, and only productive beta chains were kept. Entries that share a CDR3 protein sequence are merged under the most common genes and DNA. Present in this sample are about 360,000 distinct CDR3 sequences, under 15% of which were seen just once. The top ten constitute 9.2% of the sample. Sequencing was carried out using blood. The receptors derive from a young woman with Graves' hyperthyroidism.

This clonotype was detected many times. V gene TRBV5-8 combines with J gene TRBJ1-5; D is perhaps TRBD1 (5 bases). The CDR3 contains 14 residues. The germline V gene encodes CDR1 SGHTS and CDR2 YDEGEE. Deletions cut 1 base from V and 2 bases from J, with 7 bases between. CDR3 residues: CASSLSTGNQPQHF. CDR3 nucleotide sequence: TGTGCCAGCAGCTTGTCGACAGGCAATCAGCCCCAGCATTTT.

This clonotype was recorded at least ten times. V and J are TRBV6-1 and TRBJ2-3; 7 positions agree with TRBD2. Unmatched junction bases numbered 3, after V lost 2 bases and J lost 7 bases. Germline CDR1 and CDR2: MNHNS and SASEGT. CDR3 length equals 13 residues. The CDR3 DNA follows: TGTGCCAGCAGTGAACAGGGAGGGAATACGCAGTATTTT. Translation: CASSEQGGNTQYF.

This clonotype was counted many times. The rearrangement uses TRBV4-1 and TRBJ2-3; TRBD2 matches 10 bases. Germline trimming cut 2 bases from V and 1 base from J; bases unmatched to any gene: 3. Germline V lookup: CDR1 MGHRA, CDR2 YSYEKL. This CDR3 contains 16 residues. Here the CDR3 reads CASSQLAGARTDTQYF. The DNA for the CDR3 is TGCGCCAGCAGCCAACTAGCGGGGGCCCGCACAGATACGCAGTATTTT.

This clonotype was detected once. The chain is built from TRBV7-2 and TRBJ2-3, with D hard to call. CDR3 length equals 14 residues. Per the germline V gene, CDR1 is SGHTA and CDR2 is FQGNSA. Trimming shortened V by 10 bases and J by 1 base, and 15 bases separated the two germline ends. The CDR3 nucleotides are TGTGCCACCGTAGCAGGATACGGCACAGATACGCAGTATTTT. Translated, it gives CATVAGYGTDTQYF.

This clonotype was counted ten times or more. V is TRBV20-1 and J is TRBJ2-1; the match to TRBD1 covers 7 bases. The V and J ends lost 4 bases and 9 bases, in that order; junction bases with no gene match: 9. The CDR3 has 13 residues. Germline V lookup: CDR1 DFQATT, CDR2 SNEGSKA (reference sequence). The CDR3 reads CSATRQGTGEQFF. The CDR3 region has the DNA TGCAGTGCTACCCGACAGGGTACGGGTGAGCAGTTCTTC.

This clonotype was recorded at least ten times. The chain links TRBV2 to TRBJ2-1, with a tentative D call TRBD2 (7 bases). The V gene's germline CDR1 is SNHLY and CDR2 FYNNEI. This CDR3 region has 17 residues. V lost 2 bases and J lost 6, with 20 bases in between. The chain's CDR3 is CASSERGAGAARNEQFF. DNA for the CDR3: TGTGCCAGCAGTGAAAGGGGGGCGGGAGCAGCTCGCAATGAGCAGTTCTTC.

This clonotype was seen repeatedly, ten times or more. The rearrangement joins TRBV24-1 to TRBJ2-7; D gene unclear. The CDR3 totals 16 residues. Germline V CDR1 and CDR2: KGHDR, SFDVKD. Trimming took 2 bases from V and 2 from J, leaving 15 bases between them. CDR3 residues: CATSDSQKAATYEQYF. The CDR3 nucleotides are TGTGCCACCAGTGATTCCCAAAAGGCGGCTACCTACGAGCAGTACTTC.

This clonotype appeared many times. The CDR3 DNA is TGTGCCAGCAGCCAAGGAAGCGGGGGGGCCCCCGCCAAAAACATTCAGTACTTC. This translates into CASSQGSGGAPAKNIQYF. V is TRBV3-1 and J is TRBJ2-4, with 10 nucleotides matching TRBD2. CDR3 length equals 18 residues. The ends lost 1 base at V and 1 base at J; junction bases unmatched: 7. The germline V gene has CDR1 LGHDT and CDR2 YNNKEL (reference sequence).

Comment on this clonotype: At one boundary the junction diverges from the germline segment, which might be a read error. The V gene is TRBV28, the J gene TRBJ1-5; D is uncertain. Germline assignment: CDR1 MDHEN and CDR2 SYDVKM. This CDR3 has 13 amino acids. The DNA of the CDR3 is TGTGCCATCAGTCTTGAGGGCGGTCAGCCCCAGCATTTT. Protein product: CAISLEGGQPQHF.

This clonotype was seen at least ten times. V usage is TRBV7-9 and J usage is TRBJ2-7; a possible D gene is TRBD2 (6 bases). This CDR3 comprises 15 residues. The V gene's germline CDR1 is SEHNR and CDR2 FQNEAQ (reference sequence). The ends were cut back, 1 base at V and 6 bases at J, with 16 bases in the middle. DNA for the CDR3: TGTGCCAGCAGCTTAGGTCAGGGAGGCGTGAGCGAGCAGTACTTC. Translation gives CASSLGQGGVSEQYF.

Concerning this clonotype itself: This may be a read error, as it is one base from a much larger clone. J is TRBJ2-3 and V is TRBV5-1; 7 bases line up with TRBD2. The junction had 18 bases not matched to a gene; V was cut back by 2 bases and J by 0 bases. Germline V CDR1 and CDR2: SGHRS, YFSETQ. The CDR3 sequence is 20 residues long. CDR3 nucleotide sequence: TGCGCCAGCAGCTTTGGACGGAAGTCGGGAGGACCTCCTAGCACAGATACGCAGTATTTT. It codes for CASSFGRKSGGPPSTDTQYF. Drawing the rest from reference TRBV5-1 and TRBJ2-3, the complete variable domain is KAGVTQTPRYLIKTRGQQVTLSCSPISGHRSVSWYQQTPGQGLQFLFEYFSETQRNKGNFPGRFSGRQFSNSRSEMNVSTLELGDSALYLCASSFGRKSGGPPSTDTQYFGPGTRLTVL.

This clonotype was observed a single time. The chain links TRBV9 to TRBJ2-7; the match to TRBD1 covers 7 bases. The CDR3 loop spans 14 amino acids. The V gene end was trimmed by 5 bases and the J gene end by 3 bases; junction bases not matched to a gene: 8. Germline V gene sequence: CDR1 SGDLS, CDR2 YYNGEE. The CDR3 bases are TGTGCCAGCAGTCGGGGACAGACCTACTACGAGCAGTACTTC. Residues: CASSRGQTYYEQYF.

This clonotype showed up many times. This chain uses TRBV18 with TRBJ1-1; D not certain. Deletions cut 0 bases from V and 1 base from J, with 9 bases between. CDR1 is KGHSH and CDR2 is LQKENI in the germline V gene. The CDR3 has 15 amino acids. This CDR3 reads CASSPPGRRNTEAFF. CDR3 bases: TGTGCCAGCTCACCACCGGGAAGGAGGAACACTGAAGCTTTCTTT. The full variable domain, completed using reference TRBV18 and TRBJ1-1, is NAGVMQNPRHLVRRRGQEARLRCSPMKGHSHVYWYRQLPEEGLKFMVYLQKENIIDESGMPKERFSAEFPKEGPSILRIQQVVRGDSAAYFCASSPPGRRNTEAFFGQGTRLTVV.

This clonotype was recorded a few times. This rearrangement joins TRBV5-6 to TRBJ1-5; D gene uncertain. V dropped 4 bases and J dropped 6 bases, with 14 bases sitting between them. The germline gives CDR1 SGHDT, CDR2 YYEEEE. CDR3 length equals 14 residues. The CDR3 nucleotides are TGTGCCAGCAGCCAGCAGCTGTCAGGTCAGCCCCAGCATTTT. It translates to CASSQQLSGQPQHF.

In its sample, this clonotype was seen many times. The genes are TRBV7-3 and TRBJ2-1; the D gene is possibly TRBD2 (6 bases). V lost 4 bases and J lost 3, with 13 bases in between. Germline CDR1 SGHTA, CDR2 FQGTGA. The CDR3 sequence is 15 residues long. CDR3 nucleotides: TGTGCCAGCAGCTCAAGCGGAGCGGGCTACAATGAGCAGTTCTTC. Amino acids: CASSSSGAGYNEQFF. The full variable domain, rest sourced from reference TRBV7-3 and TRBJ2-1, is GAGVSQTPSNKVTEKGKYVELRCDPISGHTALYWYRQSLGQGPEFLIYFQGTGAADDSGLPNDRFFAVRPEGSVSTLKIQRTERGDSAVYLCASSSSGAGYNEQFFGPGTRLTVL.

The gene calls are TRBV14 and TRBJ2-7; TRBD1 might be the D (5 bases). Trimming removed 1 base at V and 3 bases at J, with 13 bases between. This CDR3 comprises 15 residues. Germline assignment: CDR1 SGHDN and CDR2 FVKESK. CDR3 protein: CASSQVTDNYYEQYF. CDR3 coding DNA: TGTGCCAGCAGCCAAGTTACGGACAACTACTACGAGCAGTACTTC.

This clonotype was counted at least ten times. The V gene is TRBV5-1, the J gene TRBJ1-5; D not certain. Germline CDR1 is SGHRS and CDR2 is YFSETQ. The CDR3 runs to 15 residues. Trimming removed 4 bases from V and 1 base from J, with 12 bases in between. DNA for the CDR3: TGCGCCAGCAGCCCACAGCCGGGGAGCAATCAGCCCCAGCATTTT. Protein sequence: CASSPQPGSNQPQHF.

The table lists this clonotype with many counts. This chain uses TRBV3-1 with TRBJ2-4, with D unclear. The CDR3 spans 14 residues. From germline, CDR1 is LGHDT and CDR2 YNNKEL (reference sequence). The V end lost 0 bases, the J end lost 5 bases, and 8 bases lay between the germline ends. CDR3 nucleotide sequence: TGTGCCAGCAGCCAAGATCCCAACGAAAACATTCAGTACTTC. Translated, it gives CASSQDPNENIQYF. The whole variable domain, filled in from reference TRBV3-1 and TRBJ2-4, reads DTAVSQTPKYLVTQMGNDKSIKCEQNLGHDTMYWYKQDSKKFLKIMFSYNNKELIINETVPNRFSPKSPDKAHLNLHINSLELGDSAVYFCASSQDPNENIQYFGAGTRLSVL.

The rearrangement joins TRBV5-4 to TRBJ2-5; TRBD2 matches 8 bases. This CDR3 is 16 amino acids long. The germline gives CDR1 SGHNT, CDR2 YYREEE (reference sequence). With 0 bases clipped from V and 2 bases from J, the junction kept 6 bases outside the gene matches. In DNA form, the CDR3 reads TGTGCCAGCAGCTTGGCCTCGGGGGGGGATCAAGAGACCCAGTACTTC. It codes for CASSLASGGDQETQYF.

This clonotype was observed at least ten times. This chain connects TRBV28 to TRBJ1-1, with unresolved D. The germline V and J ends were trimmed by 1 base and 0 bases, with 12 bases remaining between them. Germline V gene lookup returns CDR1 MDHEN and CDR2 SYDVKM. The CDR3 sequence is 16 residues long. CDR3 bases: TGTGCCAGCAGTTTATACAATCCCGGCCTGAACACTGAAGCTTTCTTT. It yields the protein CASSLYNPGLNTEAFF.